The TCR beta chain described here comes from a study of shared clonotypes between healthy human individuals. In the naive CD8 group, cells lacked CD45RO and were positively selected for CCR7, so terminally differentiated effector memory CD45RA+ cells were left out. CDR1 and CDR2 (germline): SGHAT, FQNNGV. V dropped 5 bases and J dropped 4; count of bases not matched to a gene: 4. The CDR3 loop spans 13 amino acids. The method was immunoSEQ multiplex PCR; TCRdb's version includes in-frame clones alone and lacks a portion of them. The data hold 760,000 or so clones, with approximately 96% observed a single time.

The gene calls are TRBV11-2 and TRBJ2-7; 8 bases are a match to TRBD2. The sample comprised naive CD8+ T cells sorted from blood. This TCR came from a man aged 25-45 years in good health. CDR3 residues: CASSTGLVYEQYF. In nucleotides, the CDR3 is TGTGCCAGCAGCACGGGACTAGTATACGAGCAGTACTTC.